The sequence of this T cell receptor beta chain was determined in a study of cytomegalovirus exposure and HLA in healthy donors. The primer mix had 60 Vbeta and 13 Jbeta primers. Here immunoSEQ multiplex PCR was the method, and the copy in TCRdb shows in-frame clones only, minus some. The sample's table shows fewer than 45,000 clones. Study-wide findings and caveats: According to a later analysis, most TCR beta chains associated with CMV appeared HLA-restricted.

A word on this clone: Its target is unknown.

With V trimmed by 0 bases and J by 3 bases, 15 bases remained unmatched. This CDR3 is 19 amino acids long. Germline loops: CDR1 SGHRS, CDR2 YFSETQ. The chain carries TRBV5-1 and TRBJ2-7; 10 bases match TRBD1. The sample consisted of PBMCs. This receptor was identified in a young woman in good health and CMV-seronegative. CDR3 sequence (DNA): TGCGCCAGCAGCTTGGCCGGGACAGGGGACCCCCGCGTCGGCTACGAGCAGTACTTC. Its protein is CASSLAGTGDPRVGYEQYF. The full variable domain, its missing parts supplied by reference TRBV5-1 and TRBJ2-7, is KAGVTQTPRYLIKTRGQQVTLSCSPISGHRSVSWYQQTPGQGLQFLFEYFSETQRNKGNFPGRFSGRQFSNSRSEMNVSTLELGDSALYLCASSLAGTGDPRVGYEQYFGPGTRLTVT.